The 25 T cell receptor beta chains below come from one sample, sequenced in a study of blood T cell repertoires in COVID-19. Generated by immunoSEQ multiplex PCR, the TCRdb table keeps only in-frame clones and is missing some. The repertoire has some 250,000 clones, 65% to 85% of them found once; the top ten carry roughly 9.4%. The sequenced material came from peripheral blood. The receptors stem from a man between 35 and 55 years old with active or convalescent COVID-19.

The DNA of the CDR3 is TGTGCCAGCAGTGAATCCCGTTTCGAAAAACTGTTTTTT. Translation gives CASSESRFEKLFF. This rearrangement joins TRBV25-1 to TRBJ1-4; D remains unclear. The CDR3 runs 13 residues. Germline CDR1 MGHDK, CDR2 SYGVNS. V lost 1 base and J 8 bases, leaving 8 bases between the germline ends. Combining the CDR3 with reference TRBV25-1 and TRBJ1-4 gives the whole variable domain EADIYQTPRYLVIGTGKKITLECSQTMGHDKMYWYQQDPGMELHLIHYSYGVNSTEKGDLSSESTVSRIRTEHFPLTLESARPSHTSQYLCASSESRFEKLFFGSGTQLSVL.

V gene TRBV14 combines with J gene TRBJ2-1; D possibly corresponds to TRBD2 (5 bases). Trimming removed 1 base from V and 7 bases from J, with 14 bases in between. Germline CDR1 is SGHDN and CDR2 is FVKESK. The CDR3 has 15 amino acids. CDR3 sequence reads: CASSQALGEGNEQFF. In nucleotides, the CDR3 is TGTGCCAGCAGCCAAGCCCTGGGTGAGGGAAATGAGCAGTTCTTC.

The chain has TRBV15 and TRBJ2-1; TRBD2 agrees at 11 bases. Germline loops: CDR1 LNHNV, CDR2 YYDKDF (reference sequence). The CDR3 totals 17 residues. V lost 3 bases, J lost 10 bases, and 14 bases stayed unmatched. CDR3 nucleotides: TGTGCCACCAGCAGGCGGCCCGTACTAGCGGGGGCAGGGGAGCAGTTCTTC. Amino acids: CATSRRPVLAGAGEQFF.

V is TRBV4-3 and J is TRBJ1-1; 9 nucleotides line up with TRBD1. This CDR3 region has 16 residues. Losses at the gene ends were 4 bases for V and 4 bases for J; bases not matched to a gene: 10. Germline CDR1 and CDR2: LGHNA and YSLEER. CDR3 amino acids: CASSLLTEQGATEAFF. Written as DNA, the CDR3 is TGCGCCAGCAGCCTCCTTACCGAACAGGGGGCCACTGAAGCTTTCTTT.

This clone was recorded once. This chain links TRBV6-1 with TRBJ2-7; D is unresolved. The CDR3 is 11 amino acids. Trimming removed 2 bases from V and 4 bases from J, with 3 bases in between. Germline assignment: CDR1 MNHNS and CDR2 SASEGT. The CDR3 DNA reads TGTGCCAGCAGTGAACAGTACGAGCAGTACTTC. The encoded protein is CASSEQYEQYF.

In DNA, the CDR3 is TGTGCCAGCAGCCTGGGACAGACCGCTCGCAATCAGCCCCAGCATTTT. Translated, it gives CASSLGQTARNQPQHF. The genes are TRBV6-2 or TRBV6-3 and TRBJ1-5, with 7 bases identical to TRBD1. J gave up 2 bases and V 6 bases, and 10 bases lay outside the gene matches. The CDR3 runs 16 residues. CDR1 MNHEY and CDR2 SVGEGT come from the germline V gene.

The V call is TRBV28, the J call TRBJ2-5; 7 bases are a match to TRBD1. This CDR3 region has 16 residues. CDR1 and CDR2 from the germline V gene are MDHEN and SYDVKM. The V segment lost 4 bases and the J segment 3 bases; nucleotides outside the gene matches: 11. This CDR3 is CASSSNPGQTEETQYF. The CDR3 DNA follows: TGTGCCAGCAGTTCGAACCCGGGACAGACAGAAGAGACCCAGTACTTC.

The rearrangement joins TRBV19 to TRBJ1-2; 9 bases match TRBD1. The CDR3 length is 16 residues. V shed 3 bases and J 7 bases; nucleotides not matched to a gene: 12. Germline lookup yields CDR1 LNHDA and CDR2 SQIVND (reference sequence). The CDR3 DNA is TGTGCCAGTAGTATGATCCCCCCGGGACAGGGTATTGGCTACACCTTC. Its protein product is CASSMIPPGQGIGYTF.

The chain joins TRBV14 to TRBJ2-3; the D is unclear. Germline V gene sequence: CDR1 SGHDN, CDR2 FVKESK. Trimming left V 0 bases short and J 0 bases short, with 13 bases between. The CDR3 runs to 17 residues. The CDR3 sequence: CASSQDEVLNSTDTQYF. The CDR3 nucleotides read TGTGCCAGCAGCCAAGACGAGGTTCTTAATAGCACAGATACGCAGTATTTT.

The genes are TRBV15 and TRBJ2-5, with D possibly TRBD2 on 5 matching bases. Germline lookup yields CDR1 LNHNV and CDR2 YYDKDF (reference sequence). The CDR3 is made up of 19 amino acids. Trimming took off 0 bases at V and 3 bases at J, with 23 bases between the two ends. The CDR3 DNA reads TGTGCCACCAGCAGAGACTCCCCGGGAAGCTATCAATTAGAAGAGACCCAGTACTTC. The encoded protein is CATSRDSPGSYQLEETQYF. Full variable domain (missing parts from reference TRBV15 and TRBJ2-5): DAMVIQNPRYQVTQFGKPVTLSCSQTLNHNVMYWYQQKSSQAPKLLFHYYDKDFNNEADTPDNFQSRRPNTSFCFLDIRSPGLGDTAMYLCATSRDSPGSYQLEETQYFGPGTRLLVL.

CDR3 protein: CASSQLADRGRRTF. The CDR3 DNA reads as TGCGCCAGCAGTCAATTAGCGGACAGGGGGCGCCGCACCTTC. The chain uses TRBV23-1 and TRBJ1-2; 11 bases map to TRBD1. TRBV23-1 is an open reading frame whose function is uncertain. This CDR3 is 14 amino acids long. V shed 1 base and J 13 bases; nucleotides not matched to a gene: 8.

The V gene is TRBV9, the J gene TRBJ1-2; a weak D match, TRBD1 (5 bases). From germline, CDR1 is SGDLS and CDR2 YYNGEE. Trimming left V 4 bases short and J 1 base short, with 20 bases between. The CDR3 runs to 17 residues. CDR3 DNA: TGTGCCAGCAGCCCGGGTATGGGGACTCCAGTTAACTATGGCTACACCTTC. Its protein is CASSPGMGTPVNYGYTF. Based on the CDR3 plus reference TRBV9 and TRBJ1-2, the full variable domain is DSGVTQTPKHLITATGQRVTLRCSPRSGDLSVYWYQQSLDQGLQFLIQYYNGEERAKGNILERFSAQQFPDLHSELNLSSLELGDSALYFCASSPGMGTPVNYGYTFGSGTRLTVV.

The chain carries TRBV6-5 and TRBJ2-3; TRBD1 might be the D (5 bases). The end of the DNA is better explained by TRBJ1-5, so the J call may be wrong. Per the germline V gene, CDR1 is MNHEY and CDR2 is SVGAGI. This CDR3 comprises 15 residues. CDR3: CASSYSAGGVDTQHF. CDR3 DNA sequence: TGTGCCAGCAGTTACTCGGCCGGGGGGGTAGATACGCAGCATTTT.

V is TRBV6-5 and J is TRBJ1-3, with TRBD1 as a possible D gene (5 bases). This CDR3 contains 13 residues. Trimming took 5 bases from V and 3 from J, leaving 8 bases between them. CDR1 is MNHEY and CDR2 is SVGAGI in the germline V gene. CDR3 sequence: CASSPRDGNTIYF. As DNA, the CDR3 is TGTGCCAGCAGTCCCAGGGATGGAAACACCATATATTTT.

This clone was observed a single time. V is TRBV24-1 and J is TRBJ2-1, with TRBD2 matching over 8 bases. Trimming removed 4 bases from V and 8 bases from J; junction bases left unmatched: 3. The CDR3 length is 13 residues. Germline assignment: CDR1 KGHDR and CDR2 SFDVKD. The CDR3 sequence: CATSEGSGDEQFF. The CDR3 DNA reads TGTGCCACCAGTGAGGGTAGCGGGGATGAGCAGTTCTTC.

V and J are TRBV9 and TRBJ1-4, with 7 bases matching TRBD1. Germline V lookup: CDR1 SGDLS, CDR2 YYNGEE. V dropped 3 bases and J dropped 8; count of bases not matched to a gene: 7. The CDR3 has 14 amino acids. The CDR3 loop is CASSGGQGGEKLFF. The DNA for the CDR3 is TGTGCCAGCAGCGGAGGTCAGGGGGGAGAAAAACTGTTTTTT.

CDR3 nucleotides: TGTGCCAGCAGTTTCCGGACAGGGACCATTCGCGGCTACACCTTC. Protein sequence: CASSFRTGTIRGYTF. The rearrangement uses TRBV27 and TRBJ1-2, with 8 nucleotides matching TRBD1. The CDR3 has 15 amino acids. Germline V lookup: CDR1 MNHEY, CDR2 SMNVEV (reference sequence). The junction had 11 bases not matched to a gene; V was cut back by 3 bases and J by 8 bases.

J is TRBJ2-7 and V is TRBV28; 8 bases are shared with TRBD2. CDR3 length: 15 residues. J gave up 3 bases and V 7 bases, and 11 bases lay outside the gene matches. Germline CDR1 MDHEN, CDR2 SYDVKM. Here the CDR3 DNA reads TGTGCCAGCAATCCTCAGGCGGGGGGCCTCTACGAGCAGTACTTC. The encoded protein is CASNPQAGGLYEQYF.

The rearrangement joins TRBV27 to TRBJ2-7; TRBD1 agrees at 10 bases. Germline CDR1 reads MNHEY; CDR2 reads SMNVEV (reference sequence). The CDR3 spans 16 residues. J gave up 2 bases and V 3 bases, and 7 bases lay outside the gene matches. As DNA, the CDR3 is TGTGCCAGCAGTTTGGGACAGGGGTTTACCGCCTACGAGCAGTACTTC. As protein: CASSLGQGFTAYEQYF.

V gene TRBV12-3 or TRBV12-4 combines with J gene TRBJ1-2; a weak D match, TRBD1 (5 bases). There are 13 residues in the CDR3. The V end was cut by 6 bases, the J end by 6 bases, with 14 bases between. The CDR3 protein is CASRGLGADGYTF. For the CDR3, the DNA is TGTGCCAGCAGAGGCCTTGGGGCGGATGGCTACACCTTC.

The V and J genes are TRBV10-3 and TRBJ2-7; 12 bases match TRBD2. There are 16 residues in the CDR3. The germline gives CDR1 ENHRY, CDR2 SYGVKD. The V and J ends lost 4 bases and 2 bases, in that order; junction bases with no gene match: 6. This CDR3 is CAISGLAGGSPYEQYF. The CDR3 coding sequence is TGTGCCATCAGTGGCCTAGCGGGAGGGTCCCCCTACGAGCAGTACTTC.

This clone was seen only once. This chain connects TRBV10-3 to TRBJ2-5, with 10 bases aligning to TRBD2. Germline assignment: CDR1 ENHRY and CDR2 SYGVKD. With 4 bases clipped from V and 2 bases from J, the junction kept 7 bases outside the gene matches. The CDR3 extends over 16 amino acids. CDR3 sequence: CAISVSGGGIQETQYF. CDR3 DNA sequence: TGTGCCATCAGTGTGAGCGGGGGGGGCATACAAGAGACCCAGTACTTC.

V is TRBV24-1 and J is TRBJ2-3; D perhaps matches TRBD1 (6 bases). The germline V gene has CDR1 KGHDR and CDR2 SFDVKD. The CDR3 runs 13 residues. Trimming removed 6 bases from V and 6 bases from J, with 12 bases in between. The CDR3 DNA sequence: TGTGCCACCAGTCCCGGGACATCTGATACGCAGTATTTT. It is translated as CATSPGTSDTQYF.

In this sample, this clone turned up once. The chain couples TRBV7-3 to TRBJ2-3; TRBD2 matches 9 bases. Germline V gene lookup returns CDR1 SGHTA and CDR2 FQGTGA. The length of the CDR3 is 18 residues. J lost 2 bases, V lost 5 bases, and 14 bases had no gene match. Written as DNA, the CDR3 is TGTGCCAGCAGCCTCCTGGGTCGACTAGCGGTAAACACAGATACGCAGTATTTT. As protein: CASSLLGRLAVNTDTQYF.

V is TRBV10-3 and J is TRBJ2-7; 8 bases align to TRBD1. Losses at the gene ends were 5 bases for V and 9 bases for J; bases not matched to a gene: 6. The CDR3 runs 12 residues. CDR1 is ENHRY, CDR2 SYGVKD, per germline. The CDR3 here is CAISKDRDVQYF. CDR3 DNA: TGTGCCATCAGTAAGGACAGGGACGTGCAGTACTTC.